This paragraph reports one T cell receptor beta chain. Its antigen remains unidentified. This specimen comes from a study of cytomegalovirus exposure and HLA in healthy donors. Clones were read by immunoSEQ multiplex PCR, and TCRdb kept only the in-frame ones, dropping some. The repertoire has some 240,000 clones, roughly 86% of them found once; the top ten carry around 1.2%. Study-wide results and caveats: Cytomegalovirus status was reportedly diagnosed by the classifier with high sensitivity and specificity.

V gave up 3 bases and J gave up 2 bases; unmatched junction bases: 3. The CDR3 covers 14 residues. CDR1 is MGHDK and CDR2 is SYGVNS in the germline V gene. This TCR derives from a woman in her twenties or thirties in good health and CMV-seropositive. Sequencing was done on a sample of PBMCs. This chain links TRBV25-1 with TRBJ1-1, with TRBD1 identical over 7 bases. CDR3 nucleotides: TGTGCCAGCAGTGACTGGACAGGTAACACTGAAGCTTTCTTT. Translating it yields CASSDWTGNTEAFF.